This T cell receptor beta chain was recovered during a study of memory CD4+ T cells and cytomegalovirus serostatus. The sort gate was single viable CD3+CD4+CD8-CD45RO+ cells for memory CD4+ T cells. Trimming took 6 bases from V and 6 from J; bases not matched to a gene: 6. The CDR3 loop spans 13 amino acids. Germline CDR1 SGHAT, CDR2 FQNNGV. The protocol was immunoSEQ multiplex PCR, while the TCRdb copy is restricted to in-frame clones and leaves out a portion. The sample lists over 40,000 clones; more than 75% were seen once. The receptor's source is an adult in good health and CMV-seronegative. The material sequenced was memory CD4+ T cells from blood. V gene TRBV11-2 combines with J gene TRBJ1-2; 8 nucleotides match TRBD1. CDR3 sequence (DNA): TGTGCCAGCAGTACAGGGGGAGTCAATGGCTACACCTTC. It encodes CASSTGGVNGYTF.